The source of this T cell receptor beta chain is a study of CD8 T cells in Susac syndrome. 0.5 to 1 ug RNA was reverse transcribed with random hexamers. Amplification of the TCR beta CDR3 was carried out by immunoSEQ multiplex PCR, which spanned a total of 54 Vbeta and 13 Jbeta segments. One entry per CDR3 protein results from TCRdb running MiXCR on the immunoSEQ multiplex PCR reads. The data contain fewer than 150,000 distinct CDR3 sequences, nearly 95% of them seen just once; the ten biggest clones take up more than 0.095%. From blood CD8+ and CD4+ T cells, the TCR beta chain was sequenced. The controls were healthy donors who were matched for age and sex. FACS enriched CD8+ TEMRA cells, while bulk CD8+ and CD4+ were negatively isolated. Specimen: CD4+ T cells from PBMCs. The receptor was derived from a human donor in good health.

The CDR3 DNA sequence: TGCAGTGCTAGAGCGGGGCTCTCCTACAATGAGCAGTTCTTC. It is translated as CSARAGLSYNEQFF. V is TRBV20-1 and J is TRBJ2-1; possibly TRBD1 or TRBD2 for D (5 bases each). The CDR3 runs 14 residues. The germline V gene encodes CDR1 DFQATT and CDR2 SNEGSKA (reference sequence). Trimming took 1 base from V and 0 from J, leaving 7 bases between them.